This passage covers 6 T cell receptor beta chains from one sample sequenced in a study of CD8+ T cells in alopecia areata. It was cDNA, reverse transcribed from extracted RNA, that served as the sequencing template. Generated by immunoSEQ multiplex PCR, the TCRdb table keeps only in-frame clones and is missing some. The sample contains about 180,000 clones, roughly 66% of which appear only once. The sequences come from CD8+ T cells sorted from blood, collected at week 0. Receptors were obtained from a human donor with alopecia areata.

This chain connects TRBV12-5 to TRBJ1-5; D is ambiguous. The germline gives CDR1 LGHNT, CDR2 FRNRAP. The CDR3 loop spans 13 amino acids. V was shortened by 1 base and J by 5 bases, with 6 bases between the two germline ends. This CDR3 is CASGLGGYQPQHF. CDR3 DNA: TGTGCTAGTGGTTTGGGAGGGTATCAGCCCCAGCATTTT.

V is TRBV7-3 and J is TRBJ2-3; D is unresolved. Between the trimmed V and J ends, which lost 1 base and 4 bases, there was a span of 6 bases. CDR1 is SGHTA and CDR2 is FQGTGA in the germline V gene. The CDR3 runs to 13 residues. In DNA form, the CDR3 reads TGTGCCAGCAGCTTAAGTGGAGCAGATACGCAGTATTTT. Translation gives CASSLSGADTQYF.

The chain recombines TRBV9 with TRBJ1-2; no firm D call. V was trimmed by 0 bases and J by 0 bases, leaving 6 bases between them. CDR3 length equals 14 residues. CDR1 SGDLS and CDR2 YYNGEE come from the germline V gene. CDR3 DNA sequence: TGTGCCAGCAGCGTAGCGGCAACTAACTATGGCTACACCTTC. Protein product: CASSVAATNYGYTF.

The chain couples TRBV4-2 to TRBJ2-1; D is uncertain. The CDR3 runs 12 residues. The V end was cut by 2 bases, the J end by 9 bases, with 8 bases between. The germline gives CDR1 LGHNA, CDR2 YNFKEQ. The CDR3 reads CASSQRVGEQFF. CDR3 nucleotide sequence: TGTGCCAGCAGCCAACGGGTAGGTGAGCAGTTCTTC.

The chain uses TRBV13 and TRBJ2-7; 7 bases fit TRBD2. CDR3 length equals 14 residues. V gave up 5 bases and J gave up 4 bases; unmatched junction bases: 8. Germline assignment: CDR1 PRHDT and CDR2 FYEKMQ (reference sequence). The CDR3 spells CASSPSSGSYEQYF. The CDR3 nucleotides are TGTGCCAGCAGCCCCTCTAGCGGCTCGTACGAGCAGTACTTC.

This clone has a handful of counts. This sequence joins TRBV30 and TRBJ1-5, with D possibly matching TRBD1 (6 bases). The CDR3 has 16 amino acids. The germline V and J ends were trimmed by 2 bases and 0 bases, with 14 bases remaining between them. Germline V gene sequence: CDR1 GTSNPN, CDR2 SVGIG (reference sequence). The DNA for the CDR3 is TGTGCCTGGAGTCCACCCGGGACATATAGCAATCAGCCCCAGCATTTT. Protein product: CAWSPPGTYSNQPQHF. Together with reference TRBV30 and TRBJ1-5, the CDR3 gives the full variable domain: SQTIHQWPATLVQPVGSPLSLECTVEGTSNPNLYWYRQAAGRGLQLLFYSVGIGQISSEVPQNLSASRPQDRQFILSSKKLLLSDSGFYLCAWSPPGTYSNQPQHFGDGTRLSIL.